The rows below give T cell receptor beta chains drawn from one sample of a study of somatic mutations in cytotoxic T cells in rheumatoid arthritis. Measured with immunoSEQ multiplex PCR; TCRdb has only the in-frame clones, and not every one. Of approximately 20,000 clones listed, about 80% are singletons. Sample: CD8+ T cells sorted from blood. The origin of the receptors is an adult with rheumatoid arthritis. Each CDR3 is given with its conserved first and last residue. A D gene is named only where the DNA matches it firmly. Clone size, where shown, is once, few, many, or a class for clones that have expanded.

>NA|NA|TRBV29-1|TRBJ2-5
TGCAGCGTTGGACCCATAATAGAGTCCAGGCCGGGCGAGACCCAGTACTTC
CSVGPIIESRPGETQYF
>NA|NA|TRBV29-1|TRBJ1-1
TGCAGCGCCGGGTTCCAGGGGAAGGGGGAAGCTTTCTTT
CSAGFQGKGEAFF
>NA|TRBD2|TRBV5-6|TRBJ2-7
TGTGCCAGCAGCTCGGGGACTAGCGGGGTCAACGAGCAGTACTTC
CASSSGTSGVNEQYF
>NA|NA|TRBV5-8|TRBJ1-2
TGTGCCAGCAGCTTGACACCGGGGGCTCGAGCCGGAGGCTACACCTTC
CASSLTPGARAGGYTF
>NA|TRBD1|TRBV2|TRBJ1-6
TGTGCCAGCAGCGAAGACAGGGGTCGCTCACCCCTCCACTTT
CASSEDRGRSPLHF
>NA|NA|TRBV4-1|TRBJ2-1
TGCGCCAGCAGCCAAGTATCGCCCTCCTACAATGAGCAGTTCTTC
CASSQVSPSYNEQFF
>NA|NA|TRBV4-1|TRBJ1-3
TGCGCCAGCAGCACCTCCGGCGGGGGGATCTTAACGGGAAACACCATATATTTT
CASSTSGGGILTGNTIYF
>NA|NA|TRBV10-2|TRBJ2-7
TGCGCCAGCAGCCTAGCGATCCACGAGCAGTACTTC
CASSLAIHEQYF
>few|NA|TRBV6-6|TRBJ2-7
TGTGCCAGCAGTTATTCTACCGAGCAGTACTTC
CASSYSTEQYF
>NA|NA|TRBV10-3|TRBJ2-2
TGTGCCATCAGTGAGTCCAGCCCCGGGGAGCTGTTTTTT
CAISESSPGELFF
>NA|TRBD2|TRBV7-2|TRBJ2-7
TGTGCCAGCAGCCGGGGGGGTAGCGGGAGCAACGAGCAGTACTTC
CASSRGGSGSNEQYF
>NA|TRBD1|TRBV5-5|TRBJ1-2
TGTGCCAGCAGCCTAGACAGGACAGGGAATGGCTACACCTTC
CASSLDRTGNGYTF
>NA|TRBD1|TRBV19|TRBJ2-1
TGTGCCAGTAAACAGGGCCGGGACAGCAGCTACAATGAGCAGTTCTTC
CASKQGRDSSYNEQFF
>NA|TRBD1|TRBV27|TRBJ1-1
TGTGCCAGCAGTGCGGGACAGGGGAACACTGAAGCTTTCTTT
CASSAGQGNTEAFF
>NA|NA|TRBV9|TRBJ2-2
TGTGCCAGCAAGAGAGGAGGCACCGGGGAGCTGTTTTTT
CASKRGGTGELFF
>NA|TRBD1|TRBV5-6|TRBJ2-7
TGTGCCAGCAGCTTGAGGACAGGGTTATACGAGCAGTACTTC
CASSLRTGLYEQYF
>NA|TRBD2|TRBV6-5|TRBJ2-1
TGTGCCAGCAGTTACCGAGGACTAGCGGGGGTCAATGAGCAGTTCTTC
CASSYRGLAGVNEQFF